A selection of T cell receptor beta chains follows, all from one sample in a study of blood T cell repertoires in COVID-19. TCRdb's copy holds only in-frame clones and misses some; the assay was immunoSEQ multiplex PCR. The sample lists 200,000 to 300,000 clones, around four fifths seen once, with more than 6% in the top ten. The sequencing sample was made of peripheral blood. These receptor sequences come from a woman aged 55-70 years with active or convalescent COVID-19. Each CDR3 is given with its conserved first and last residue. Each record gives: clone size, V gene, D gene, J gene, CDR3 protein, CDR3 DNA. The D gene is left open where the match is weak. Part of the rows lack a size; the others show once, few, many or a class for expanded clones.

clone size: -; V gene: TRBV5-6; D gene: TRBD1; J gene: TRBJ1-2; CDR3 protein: CASSLIGTGHSSSYGYTF; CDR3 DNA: TGTGCCAGCAGCTTGATAGGGACAGGTCATTCCAGCAGCTATGGCTACACCTTC
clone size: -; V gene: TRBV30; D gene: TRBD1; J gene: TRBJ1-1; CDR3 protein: CAWSGGTGELNTEAFF; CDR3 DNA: TGTGCCTGGAGTGGGGGGACAGGGGAATTGAACACTGAAGCTTTCTTT
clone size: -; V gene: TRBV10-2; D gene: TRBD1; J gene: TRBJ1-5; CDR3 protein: CASRGTDNQPQHF; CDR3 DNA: TGCGCCAGCAGGGGGACAGACAATCAGCCCCAGCATTTT
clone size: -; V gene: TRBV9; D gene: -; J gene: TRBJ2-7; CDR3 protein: CASSVDGNRPEQYF; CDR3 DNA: TGTGCCAGCAGCGTAGACGGGAACCGGCCCGAGCAGTACTTC
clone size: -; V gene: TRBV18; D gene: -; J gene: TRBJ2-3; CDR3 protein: CASSPLGRGTDTQYF; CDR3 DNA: TGTGCCAGCTCACCACTTGGCCGGGGGACAGATACGCAGTATTTT
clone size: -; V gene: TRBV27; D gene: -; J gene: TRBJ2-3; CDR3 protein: CASSKRLQGGTDTQYF; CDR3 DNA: TGTGCCAGCAGCAAACGACTCCAGGGTGGCACAGATACGCAGTATTTT
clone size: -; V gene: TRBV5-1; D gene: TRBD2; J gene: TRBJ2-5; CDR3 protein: CASSLGLAGPETQYF; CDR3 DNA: TGCGCCAGCAGCTTGGGGCTAGCGGGACCGGAGACCCAGTACTTC
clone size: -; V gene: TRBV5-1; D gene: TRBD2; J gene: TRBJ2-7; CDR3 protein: CASSPQTSSYEQYF; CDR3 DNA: TGCGCCAGCAGCCCGCAGACTAGCAGCTACGAGCAGTACTTC
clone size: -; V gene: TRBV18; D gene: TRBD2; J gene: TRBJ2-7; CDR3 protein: CASSRSGREGSYEQYF; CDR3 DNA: TGTGCCAGCTCACGCTCTGGTCGGGAGGGCTCCTACGAGCAGTACTTC
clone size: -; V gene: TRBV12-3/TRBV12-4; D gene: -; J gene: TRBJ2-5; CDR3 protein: CASTLEAQYF; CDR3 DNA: TGTGCCAGCACCTTAGAGGCCCAGTACTTC
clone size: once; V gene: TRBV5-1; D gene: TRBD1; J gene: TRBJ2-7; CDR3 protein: CASSLEGQTYEQYF; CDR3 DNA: TGCGCCAGCAGCTTGGAGGGACAGACCTACGAGCAGTACTTC
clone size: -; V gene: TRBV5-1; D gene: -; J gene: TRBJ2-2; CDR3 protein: CASSGDSGTSRTGELFF; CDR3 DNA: TGCGCCAGCAGCGGAGATTCGGGGACATCTCGGACCGGGGAGCTGTTTTTT
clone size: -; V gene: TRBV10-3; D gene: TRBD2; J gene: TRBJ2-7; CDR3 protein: CAIREASGREVSF; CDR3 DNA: TGTGCCATCAGAGAAGCTAGCGGGAGGGAAGTTTCCTTC
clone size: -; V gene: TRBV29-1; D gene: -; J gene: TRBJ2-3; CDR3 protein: CSGGGTDTQYF; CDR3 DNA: TGCAGCGGCGGGGGCACAGATACGCAGTATTTT
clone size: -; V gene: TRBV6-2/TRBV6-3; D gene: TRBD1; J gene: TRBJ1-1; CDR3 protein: CASSYVRRGTEAFF; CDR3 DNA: TGTGCCAGCAGTTACGTTCGCAGGGGGACTGAAGCTTTCTTT
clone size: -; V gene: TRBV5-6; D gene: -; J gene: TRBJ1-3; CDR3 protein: CASRALGGSGNTIYF; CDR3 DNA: TGTGCCAGCAGGGCTCTGGGGGGCTCTGGAAACACCATATATTTT
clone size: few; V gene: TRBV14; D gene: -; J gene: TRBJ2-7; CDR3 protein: CASSQVYRRATYEQYF; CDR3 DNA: TGTGCCAGCAGCCAAGTATATAGGCGGGCGACCTACGAGCAGTACTTC
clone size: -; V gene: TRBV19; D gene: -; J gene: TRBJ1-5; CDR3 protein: CASSIPGYSNQPQHF; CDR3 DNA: TGTGCCAGTAGTATCCCAGGGTATAGCAATCAGCCCCAGCATTTT
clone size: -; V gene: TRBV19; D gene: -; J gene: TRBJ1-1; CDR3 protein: CASTPEAAMNTEAFF; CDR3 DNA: TGTGCCAGTACCCCAGAGGCAGCCATGAACACTGAAGCTTTCTTT
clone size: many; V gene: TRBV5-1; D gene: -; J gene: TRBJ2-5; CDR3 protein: CASSLLGSEGETQYF; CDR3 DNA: TGCGCCAGCAGCTTGCTGGGTAGCGAAGGAGAGACCCAGTACTTC
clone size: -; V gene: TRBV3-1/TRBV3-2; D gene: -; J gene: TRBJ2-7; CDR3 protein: CASSQGPPTSRFREQYF; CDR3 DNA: TGTGCCAGCAGCCAGGGCCCCCCGACTAGTAGATTTCGCGAGCAGTACTTC
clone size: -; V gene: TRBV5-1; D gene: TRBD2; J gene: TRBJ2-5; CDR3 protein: CASSFVTSGSGETQYF; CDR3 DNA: TGCGCCAGCAGCTTTGTAACTAGCGGGAGTGGAGAGACCCAGTACTTC
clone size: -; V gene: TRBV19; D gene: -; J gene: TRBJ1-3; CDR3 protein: CASRRLAGNTIYF; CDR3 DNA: TGTGCCAGTAGGAGGTTGGCTGGAAACACCATATATTTT
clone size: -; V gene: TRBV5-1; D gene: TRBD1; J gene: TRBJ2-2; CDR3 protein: CASSPDRTPGTGELFF; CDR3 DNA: TGCGCCAGCAGCCCGGACAGGACGCCGGGCACCGGGGAGCTGTTTTTT
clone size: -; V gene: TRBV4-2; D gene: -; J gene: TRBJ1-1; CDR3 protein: CASSQDWGRSEAFF; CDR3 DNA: TGTGCCAGCAGCCAAGATTGGGGGCGGAGTGAAGCTTTCTTT